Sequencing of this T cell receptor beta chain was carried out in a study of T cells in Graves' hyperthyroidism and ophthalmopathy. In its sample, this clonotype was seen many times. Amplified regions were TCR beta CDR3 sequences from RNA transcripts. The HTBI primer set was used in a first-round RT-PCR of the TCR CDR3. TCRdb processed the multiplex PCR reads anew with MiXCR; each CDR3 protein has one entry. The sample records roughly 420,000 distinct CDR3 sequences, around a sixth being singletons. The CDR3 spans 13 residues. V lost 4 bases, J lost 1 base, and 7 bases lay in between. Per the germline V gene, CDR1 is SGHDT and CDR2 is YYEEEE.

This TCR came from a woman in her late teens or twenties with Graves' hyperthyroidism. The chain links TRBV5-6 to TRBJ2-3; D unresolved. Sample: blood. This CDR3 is CASSLIGTDTQYF. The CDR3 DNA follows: TGTGCCAGCAGCCTCATTGGCACAGATACGCAGTATTTT.